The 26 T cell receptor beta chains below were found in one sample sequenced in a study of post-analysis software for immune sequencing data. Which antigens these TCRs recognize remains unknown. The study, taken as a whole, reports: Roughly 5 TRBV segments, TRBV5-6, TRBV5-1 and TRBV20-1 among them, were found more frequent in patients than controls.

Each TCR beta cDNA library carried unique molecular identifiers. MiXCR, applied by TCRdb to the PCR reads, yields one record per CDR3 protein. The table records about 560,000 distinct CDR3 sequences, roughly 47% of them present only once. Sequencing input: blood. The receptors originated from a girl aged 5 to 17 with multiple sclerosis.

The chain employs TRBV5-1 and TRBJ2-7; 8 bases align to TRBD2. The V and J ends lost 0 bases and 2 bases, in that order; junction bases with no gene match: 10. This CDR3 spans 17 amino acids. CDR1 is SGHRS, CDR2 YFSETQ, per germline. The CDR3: CASSLAPTSGRAYEQYF. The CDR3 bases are TGCGCCAGCAGCTTGGCCCCCACTAGCGGAAGGGCCTACGAGCAGTACTTC.

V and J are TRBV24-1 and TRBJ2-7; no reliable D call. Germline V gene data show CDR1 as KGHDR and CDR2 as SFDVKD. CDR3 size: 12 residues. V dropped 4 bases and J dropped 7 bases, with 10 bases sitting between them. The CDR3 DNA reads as TGTGCCACCAGTGAGGGCTCGAGGGAGCAGTACTTC. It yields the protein CATSEGSREQYF.

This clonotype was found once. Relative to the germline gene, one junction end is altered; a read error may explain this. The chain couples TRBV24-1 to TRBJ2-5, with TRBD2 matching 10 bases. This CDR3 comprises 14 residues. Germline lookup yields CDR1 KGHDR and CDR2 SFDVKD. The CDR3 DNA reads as TGCGCCACCTCTAGCGGGAGAGGGGGAGAGACCCAGTACTTC. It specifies CATSSGRGGETQYF.

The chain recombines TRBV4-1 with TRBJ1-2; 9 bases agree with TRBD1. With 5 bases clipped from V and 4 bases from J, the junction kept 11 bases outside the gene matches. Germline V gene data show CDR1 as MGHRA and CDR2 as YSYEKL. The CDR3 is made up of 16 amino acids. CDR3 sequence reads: CASSARARDRAYGYTF. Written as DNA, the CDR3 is TGCGCCAGCAGCGCCAGGGCCCGGGACAGGGCCTATGGCTACACCTTC.

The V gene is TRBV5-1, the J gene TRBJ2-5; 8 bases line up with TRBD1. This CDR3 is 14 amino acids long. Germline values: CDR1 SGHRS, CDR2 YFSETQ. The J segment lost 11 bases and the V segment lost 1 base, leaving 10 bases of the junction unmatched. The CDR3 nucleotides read TGCGCCAGCAGCTTGAGTCCCCCGGGGGACAGGCAGTACTTC. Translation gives CASSLSPPGDRQYF.

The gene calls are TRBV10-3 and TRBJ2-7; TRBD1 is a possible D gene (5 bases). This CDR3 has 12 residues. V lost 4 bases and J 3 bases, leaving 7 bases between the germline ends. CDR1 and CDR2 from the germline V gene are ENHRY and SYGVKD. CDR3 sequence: CAISVDSYEQYF. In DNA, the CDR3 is TGTGCCATCAGTGTTGACAGCTACGAGCAGTACTTC.

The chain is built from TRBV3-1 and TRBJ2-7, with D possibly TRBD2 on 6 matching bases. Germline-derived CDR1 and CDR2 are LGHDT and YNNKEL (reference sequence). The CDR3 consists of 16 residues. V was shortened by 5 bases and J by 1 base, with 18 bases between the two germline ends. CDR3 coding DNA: TGTGCCAGCAGCGCACTTGGGGGGACGGAGTCCTACGAGCAGTACTTC. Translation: CASSALGGTESYEQYF.

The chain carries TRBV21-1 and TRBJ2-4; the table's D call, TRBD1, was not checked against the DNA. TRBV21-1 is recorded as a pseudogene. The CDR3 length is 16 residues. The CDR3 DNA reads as TGTGCCGGCAGCAAGAGTTGCCGGGACACAATTTTCCTTCAGTACTTC. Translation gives CAGSKSCRDTIFLQYF.

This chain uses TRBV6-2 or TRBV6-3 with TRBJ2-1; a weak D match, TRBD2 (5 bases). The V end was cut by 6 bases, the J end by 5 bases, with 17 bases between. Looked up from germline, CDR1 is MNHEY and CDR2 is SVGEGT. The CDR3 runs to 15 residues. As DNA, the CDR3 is TGTGCCAGCAGGGGAGTAGCGTCGACCCACAATGAGCAGTTCTTC. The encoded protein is CASRGVASTHNEQFF.

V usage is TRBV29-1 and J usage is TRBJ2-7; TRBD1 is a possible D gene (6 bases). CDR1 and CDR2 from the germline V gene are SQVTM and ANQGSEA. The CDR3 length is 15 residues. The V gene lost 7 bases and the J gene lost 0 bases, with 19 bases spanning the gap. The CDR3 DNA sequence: TGCAGCGCAAGGTCATCAGGGGTAGTCTCCTACGAGCAGTACTTC. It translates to CSARSSGVVSYEQYF.

This chain's CDR3 is CAISESMDRGQETQYF. CDR3 bases: TGTGCCATCAGTGAGTCTATGGACAGAGGCCAAGAGACCCAGTACTTC. The chain links TRBV10-3 to TRBJ2-5; perhaps TRBD1 as D (6 bases). The CDR3 is made up of 16 amino acids. Trimming pared 0 bases from V and 1 base from J, leaving 12 bases between. Germline CDR1 ENHRY, CDR2 SYGVKD.

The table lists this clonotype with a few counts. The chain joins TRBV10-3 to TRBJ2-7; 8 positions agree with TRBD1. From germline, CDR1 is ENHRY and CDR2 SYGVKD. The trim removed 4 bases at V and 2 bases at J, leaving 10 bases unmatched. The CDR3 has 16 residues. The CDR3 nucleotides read TGTGCCATCAGTGGACGACAGGGGACGGCTACCTACGAGCAGTACTTC. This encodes CAISGRQGTATYEQYF.

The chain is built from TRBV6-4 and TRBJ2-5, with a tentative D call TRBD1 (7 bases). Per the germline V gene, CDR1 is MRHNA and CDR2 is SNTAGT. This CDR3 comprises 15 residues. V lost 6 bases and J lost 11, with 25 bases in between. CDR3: CASSSSTGQGGEQYF. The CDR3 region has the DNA TGTGCCAGCAGCTCCTCAACGGGGCAGGGGGGTGAGCAGTACTTC.

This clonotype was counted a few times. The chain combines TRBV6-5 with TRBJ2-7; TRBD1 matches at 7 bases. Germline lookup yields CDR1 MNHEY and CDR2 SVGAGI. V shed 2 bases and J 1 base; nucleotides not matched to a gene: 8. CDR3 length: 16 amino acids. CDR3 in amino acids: CASSYNLSRGSYEQYF. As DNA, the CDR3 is TGTGCCAGCAGTTACAATTTATCCAGGGGGTCCTACGAGCAGTACTTC.

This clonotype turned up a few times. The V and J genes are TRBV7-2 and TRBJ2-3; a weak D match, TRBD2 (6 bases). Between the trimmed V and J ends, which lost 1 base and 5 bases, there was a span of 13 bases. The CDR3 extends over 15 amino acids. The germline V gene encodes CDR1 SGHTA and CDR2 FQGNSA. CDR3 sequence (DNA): TGTGCCAGCAGCTTAGTCGGGGGAAGTGGAGATACGCAGTATTTT. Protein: CASSLVGGSGDTQYF.

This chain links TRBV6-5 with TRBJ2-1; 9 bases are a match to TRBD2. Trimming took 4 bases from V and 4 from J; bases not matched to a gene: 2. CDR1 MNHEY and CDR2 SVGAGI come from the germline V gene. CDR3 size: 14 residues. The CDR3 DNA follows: TGTGCCAGCAGTTTAGCGGGAGAATACAATGAGCAGTTCTTC. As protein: CASSLAGEYNEQFF.

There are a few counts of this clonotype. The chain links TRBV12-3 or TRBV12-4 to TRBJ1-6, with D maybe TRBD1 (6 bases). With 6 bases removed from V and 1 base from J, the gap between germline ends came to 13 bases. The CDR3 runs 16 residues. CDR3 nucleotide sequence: TGTGCCAGCAGCTACGGCCAGGGGTCCTATAATTCACCCCTCCACTTT. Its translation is CASSYGQGSYNSPLHF.

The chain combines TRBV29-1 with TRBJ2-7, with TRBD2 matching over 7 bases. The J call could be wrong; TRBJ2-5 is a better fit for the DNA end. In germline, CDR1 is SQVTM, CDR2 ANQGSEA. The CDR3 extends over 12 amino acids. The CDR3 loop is CSLRLAGETQYF. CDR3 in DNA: TGCAGCCTAAGACTAGCCGGGGAGACCCAGTACTTC.

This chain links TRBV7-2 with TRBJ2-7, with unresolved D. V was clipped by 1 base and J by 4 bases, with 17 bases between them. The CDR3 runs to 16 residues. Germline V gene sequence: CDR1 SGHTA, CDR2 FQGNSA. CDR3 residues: CASSLVSGLVGYEQYF. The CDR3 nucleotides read TGTGCCAGCAGCTTAGTAAGTGGGCTAGTGGGGTACGAGCAGTACTTC.

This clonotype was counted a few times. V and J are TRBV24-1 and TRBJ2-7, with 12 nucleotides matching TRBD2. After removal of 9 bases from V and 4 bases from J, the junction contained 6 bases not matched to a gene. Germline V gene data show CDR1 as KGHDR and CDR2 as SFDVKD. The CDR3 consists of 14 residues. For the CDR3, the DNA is TGTGCCACCTCGACTAGCGGGAGACCGTACGAGCAGTACTTC. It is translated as CATSTSGRPYEQYF.

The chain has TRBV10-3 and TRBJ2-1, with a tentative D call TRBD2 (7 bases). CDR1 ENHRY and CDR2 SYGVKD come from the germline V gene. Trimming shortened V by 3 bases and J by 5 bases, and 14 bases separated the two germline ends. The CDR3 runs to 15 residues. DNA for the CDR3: TGTGCCATCAGTGACTATTCGGGGGGCCACAATGAGCAGTTCTTC. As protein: CAISDYSGGHNEQFF.

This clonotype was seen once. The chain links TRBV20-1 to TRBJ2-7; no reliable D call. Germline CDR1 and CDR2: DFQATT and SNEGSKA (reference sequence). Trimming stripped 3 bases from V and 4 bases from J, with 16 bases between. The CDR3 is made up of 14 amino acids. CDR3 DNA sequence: TGCAGTGCTAGTTGGCCTCAGAGGCCGTACGAGCAGTACTTC. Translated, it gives CSASWPQRPYEQYF.

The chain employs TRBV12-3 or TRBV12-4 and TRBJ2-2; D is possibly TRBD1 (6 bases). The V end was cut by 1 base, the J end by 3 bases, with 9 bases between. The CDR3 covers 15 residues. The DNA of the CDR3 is TGTGCCAGCAGTTTAGGGCAGGGGCACACCGGGGAGCTGTTTTTT. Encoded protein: CASSLGQGHTGELFF.

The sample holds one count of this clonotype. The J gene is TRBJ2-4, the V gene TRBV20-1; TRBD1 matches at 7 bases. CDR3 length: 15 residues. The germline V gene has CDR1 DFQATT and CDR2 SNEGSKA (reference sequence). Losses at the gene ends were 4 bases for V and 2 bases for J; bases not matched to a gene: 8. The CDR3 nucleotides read TGCAGTGCTAATTCCAAGGGGGCATCCAAAAACATTCAGTACTTC. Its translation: CSANSKGASKNIQYF.

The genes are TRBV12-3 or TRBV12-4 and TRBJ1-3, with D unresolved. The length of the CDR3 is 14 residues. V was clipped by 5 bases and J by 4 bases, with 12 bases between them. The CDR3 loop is CASSLDSRGNTIYF. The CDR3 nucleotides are TGTGCCAGCAGTCTTGATTCGAGGGGAAACACCATATATTTT.

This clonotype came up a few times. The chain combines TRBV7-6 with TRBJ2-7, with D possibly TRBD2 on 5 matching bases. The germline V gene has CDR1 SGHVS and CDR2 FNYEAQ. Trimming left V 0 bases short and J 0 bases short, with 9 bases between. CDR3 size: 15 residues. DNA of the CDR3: TGTGCCAGCAGCTTAGCGCTCAGCGGCTCCTACGAGCAGTACTTC. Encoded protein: CASSLALSGSYEQYF.